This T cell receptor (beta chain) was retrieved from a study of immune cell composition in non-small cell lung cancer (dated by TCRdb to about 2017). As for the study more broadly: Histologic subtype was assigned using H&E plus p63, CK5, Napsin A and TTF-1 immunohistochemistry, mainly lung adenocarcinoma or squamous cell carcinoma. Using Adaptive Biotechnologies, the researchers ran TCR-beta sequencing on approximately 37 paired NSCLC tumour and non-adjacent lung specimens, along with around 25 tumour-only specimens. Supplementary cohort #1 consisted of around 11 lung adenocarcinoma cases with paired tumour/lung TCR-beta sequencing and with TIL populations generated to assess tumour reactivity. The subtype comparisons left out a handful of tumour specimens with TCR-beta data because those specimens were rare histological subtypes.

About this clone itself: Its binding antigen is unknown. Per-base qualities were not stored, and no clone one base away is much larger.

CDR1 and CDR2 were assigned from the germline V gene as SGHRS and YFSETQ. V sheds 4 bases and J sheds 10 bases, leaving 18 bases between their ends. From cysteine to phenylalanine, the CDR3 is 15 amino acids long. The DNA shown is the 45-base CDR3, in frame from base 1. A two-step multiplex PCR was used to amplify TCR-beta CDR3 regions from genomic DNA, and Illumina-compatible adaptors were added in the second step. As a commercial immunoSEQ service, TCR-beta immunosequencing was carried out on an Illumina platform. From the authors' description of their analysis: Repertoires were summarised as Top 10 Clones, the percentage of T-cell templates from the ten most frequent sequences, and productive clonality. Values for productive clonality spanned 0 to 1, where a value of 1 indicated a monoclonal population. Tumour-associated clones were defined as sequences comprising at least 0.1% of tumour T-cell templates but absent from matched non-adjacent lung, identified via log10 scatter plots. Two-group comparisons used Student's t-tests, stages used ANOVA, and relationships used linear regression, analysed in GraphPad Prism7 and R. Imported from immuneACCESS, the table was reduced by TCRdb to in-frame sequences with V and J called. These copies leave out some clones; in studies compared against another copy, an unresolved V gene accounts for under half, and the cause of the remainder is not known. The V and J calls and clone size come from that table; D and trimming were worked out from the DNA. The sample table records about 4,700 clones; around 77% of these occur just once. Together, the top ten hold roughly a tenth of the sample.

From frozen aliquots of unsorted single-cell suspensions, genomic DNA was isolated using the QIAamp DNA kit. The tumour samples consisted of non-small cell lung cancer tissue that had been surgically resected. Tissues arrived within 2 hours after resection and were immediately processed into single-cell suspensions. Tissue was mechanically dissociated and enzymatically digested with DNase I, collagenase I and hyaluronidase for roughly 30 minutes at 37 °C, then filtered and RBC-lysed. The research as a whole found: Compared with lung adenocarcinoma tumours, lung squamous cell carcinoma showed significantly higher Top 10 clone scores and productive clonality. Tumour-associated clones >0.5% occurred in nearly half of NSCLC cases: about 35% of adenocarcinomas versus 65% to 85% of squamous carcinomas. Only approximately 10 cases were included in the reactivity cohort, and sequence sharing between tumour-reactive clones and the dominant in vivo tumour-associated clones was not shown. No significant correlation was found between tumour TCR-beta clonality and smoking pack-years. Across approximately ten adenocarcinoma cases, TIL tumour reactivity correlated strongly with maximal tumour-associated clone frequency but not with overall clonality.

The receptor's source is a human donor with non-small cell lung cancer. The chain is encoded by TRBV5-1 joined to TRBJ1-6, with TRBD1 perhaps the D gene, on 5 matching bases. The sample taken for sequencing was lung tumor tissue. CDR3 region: CASSTNIGGESPLHF. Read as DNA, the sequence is TGCGCCAGCAGCACTAACATCGGGGGAGAATCACCCCTCCACTTT.